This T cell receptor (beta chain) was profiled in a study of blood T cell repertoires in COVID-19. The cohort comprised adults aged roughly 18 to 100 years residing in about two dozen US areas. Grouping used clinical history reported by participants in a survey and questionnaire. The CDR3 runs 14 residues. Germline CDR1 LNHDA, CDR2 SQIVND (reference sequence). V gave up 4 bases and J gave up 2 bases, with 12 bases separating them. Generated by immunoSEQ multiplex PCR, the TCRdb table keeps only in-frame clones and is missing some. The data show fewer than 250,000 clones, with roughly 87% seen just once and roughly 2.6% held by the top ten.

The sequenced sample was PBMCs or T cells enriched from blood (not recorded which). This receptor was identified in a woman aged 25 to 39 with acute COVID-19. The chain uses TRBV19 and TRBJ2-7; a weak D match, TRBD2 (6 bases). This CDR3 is CASSTPGLAYEQYF. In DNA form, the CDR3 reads TGTGCCAGTAGTACCCCGGGACTGGCCTACGAGCAGTACTTC.